A selection of T cell receptor beta chains follows, all from one sample in a study of blood T cell repertoires in COVID-19. Some clones are missing from TCRdb's copy, which holds only in-frame ones; the method was immunoSEQ multiplex PCR. The sample contains around 270,000 clones, about 89% of which appear only once. The specimen was peripheral blood. The receptors shown here come from a man aged 35 to 55 who had recovered from COVID-19. The CDR3 runs from the conserved cysteine through the conserved F or W. Each record gives: CDR3 DNA, CDR3 protein, J gene, clone size, V gene, D gene. The D gene is left open where the match is weak. Clone sizes are given selectively: once, few, many, or a class where the clone is expanded.

TGCGCCAGCAGCTTGGAAGTCAGGGTAAGTAGCTATGGCTACACCTTC | CASSLEVRVSSYGYTF | TRBJ1-2 | NA | TRBV5-1 | NA
TGTGCCAGCAGTGATAGACCAGGGGCTGGGGCCAACGTCCTGACTTTC | CASSDRPGAGANVLTF | TRBJ2-6 | NA | TRBV2 | NA
TGTGCCAGCAGCTTAAGGGGCCTAGGCAACCAAGAGACCCAGTACTTC | CASSLRGLGNQETQYF | TRBJ2-5 | few | TRBV11-2 | NA
TGTGCCAGCAGCCAGGGCGGGGGGAGACAAAACATTCAGTACTTC | CASSQGGGRQNIQYF | TRBJ2-4 | NA | TRBV3-1/TRBV3-2 | TRBD2
TGTGCCAGCAGCCAAGACTTGTTTACTGAAGCTTTCTTT | CASSQDLFTEAFF | TRBJ1-1 | NA | TRBV14 | NA
TGCGCCAGCAGCCCCAGACTAGCGGGAGTACCGGTGGGGCAGTTCTTC | CASSPRLAGVPVGQFF | TRBJ2-1 | NA | TRBV5-1 | TRBD2
TGTGCCAGCTCAATGGGGAGTCGTGGGAGAAACACTGAAGCTTTCTTT | CASSMGSRGRNTEAFF | TRBJ1-1 | few | TRBV18 | NA
TGTGCCAGCAGCTTGCCGGGACTGCTTTACGAGCAGTACTTC | CASSLPGLLYEQYF | TRBJ2-7 | NA | TRBV7-2 | NA
TGTGCCAGCTCACGACGACTAGCGGGCGCCGCAAGAACCACCGGGGAGCTGTTTTTT | CASSRRLAGAARTTGELFF | TRBJ2-2 | NA | TRBV18 | TRBD2
TGTGCCAGCAGCTTTGGGACAGGGCAATCTGAGCAGTTCTTC | CASSFGTGQSEQFF | TRBJ2-1 | NA | TRBV7-8 | TRBD1
TGTGCCAGTAGGATACAGGGGTCTGGGGCCAACGTCCTGACTTTC | CASRIQGSGANVLTF | TRBJ2-6 | NA | TRBV19 | TRBD1
TGCAGTGCTAGTTCCGGGTTAGGCACAGATACGCAGTATTTT | CSASSGLGTDTQYF | TRBJ2-3 | NA | TRBV20-1 | NA
TGTGCCAGCAGCCGATCGGGTCTTTCCTACGAGCAGTACTTC | CASSRSGLSYEQYF | TRBJ2-7 | NA | TRBV7-3 | NA
TGTGCCAGCAGTTACTCAGGACTTTCGGGGACTGAAGCTTTCTTT | CASSYSGLSGTEAFF | TRBJ1-1 | NA | TRBV6-5 | NA
TGTGCCAGCAGCCCACTACAAGGGGAAGAGAATGAAAAACTGTTTTTT | CASSPLQGEENEKLFF | TRBJ1-4 | NA | TRBV7-8 | NA
TGTGCCAGCAGCTCCGGCTGGGGGGAATCCTACGAGCAGTACTTC | CASSSGWGESYEQYF | TRBJ2-7 | NA | TRBV7-6 | NA
TGTGCCAGCAGCCCTAAGGGGCCAGAGACCCAGTACTTC | CASSPKGPETQYF | TRBJ2-5 | NA | TRBV5-4 | NA
TGTGCCAGCAGCTTAGCGGCGGACAGGGACCAGTACTTC | CASSLAADRDQYF | TRBJ2-7 | NA | TRBV7-8 | TRBD1
TGTGCCAGCAGGGCGGGGGGACAGTCAGCTAATTCACCCCTCCACTTT | CASRAGGQSANSPLHF | TRBJ1-6 | few | TRBV27 | TRBD1
TGTGCCAGCAGCTTAAGCCCCAGGGTAGGGGGGGCCAACGTCCTGACTTTC | CASSLSPRVGGANVLTF | TRBJ2-6 | once | TRBV7-3 | NA
TGCGCCAGCAGAGCAGCGGGGGTCTCCTACGAGCAGTACTTC | CASRAAGVSYEQYF | TRBJ2-7 | NA | TRBV10-2 | TRBD2
TGCGCCAGCAGCCACGTCCCGGGACAGGGTCAAGAGCAGTACTTC | CASSHVPGQGQEQYF | TRBJ2-7 | NA | TRBV5-1 | TRBD1
TGTGCCAGCAGCGCCGAGACAGGATCCGAGCAGTACTTC | CASSAETGSEQYF | TRBJ2-7 | NA | TRBV9 | NA
TGTGCCAGCAGCTCGCCTGGGGCAGCCAATAATTCACCCCTCCACTTT | CASSSPGAANNSPLHF | TRBJ1-6 | NA | TRBV7-8 | NA
TGCGCCTCCGGCGGGACTAGCACAAGGGGTCCCCAAGAGACCCAGTACTTC | CASGGTSTRGPQETQYF | TRBJ2-5 | NA | TRBV23-1 | TRBD2
TGTGCCAGCAGCGTAGGTCTAGCGGGAGGTCTGGGCTACGAGCAGTACTTC | CASSVGLAGGLGYEQYF | TRBJ2-7 | NA | TRBV9 | TRBD2
TGTGCCAGCAGCTTAGGGGCCGACAGGTCAGGCTCGGCAGATACGCAGTATTTT | CASSLGADRSGSADTQYF | TRBJ2-3 | NA | TRBV7-8 | NA
TGTGCCAGTACACTAGCGGGAGCGAGGGCAGATACGCAGTATTTT | CASTLAGARADTQYF | TRBJ2-3 | NA | TRBV19 | TRBD2
TGTGCCAGCAGGGAAGGGGGCCCCTCTGGAAACACCATATATTTT | CASREGGPSGNTIYF | TRBJ1-3 | many | TRBV27 | TRBD1
TGTGCCAGCAGCTTAGCGGGGCGTAGTGAGCAGTACTTC | CASSLAGRSEQYF | TRBJ2-7 | few | TRBV7-9 | NA
TGTGCCAGCAGCTCCCGGGACAGCTTTTCCGAAATCTACGAGCAGTACTTC | CASSSRDSFSEIYEQYF | TRBJ2-7 | NA | TRBV3-1/TRBV3-2 | TRBD1
TGTGCCAGCAGCGCCCTCCTTCTAGGGGAGAACACTGAAGCTTTCTTT | CASSALLLGENTEAFF | TRBJ1-1 | NA | TRBV9 | NA
TGTGCCAGCAGCTTACCAGGGGCTCAAGAGACCCAGTACTTC | CASSLPGAQETQYF | TRBJ2-5 | few | TRBV13 | NA
TGTGCCAGCAGCCTCCGGGACAGGGGGAACTACGAGCAGTACTTC | CASSLRDRGNYEQYF | TRBJ2-7 | NA | TRBV7-2 | TRBD1
TGTGCCACCAGCAGGGGCGGGGGGGCCGAGCAGTACTTC | CATSRGGGAEQYF | TRBJ2-7 | NA | TRBV15 | TRBD2
TGTGCCAGCAGTGAGAAAGGGGTTGTGGCTGAAGCTTTCTTT | CASSEKGVVAEAFF | TRBJ1-1 | NA | TRBV25-1 | NA
TGTGCCAGTAGTGATCCAAGAGGGCCGGGGGGGAACACCGGGGAGCTGTTTTTT | CASSDPRGPGGNTGELFF | TRBJ2-2 | NA | TRBV19 | TRBD2
TGTGCCAGCAGCTTGGCTAGCGGGGGCCCTAACACCGGGGAGCTGTTTTTT | CASSLASGGPNTGELFF | TRBJ2-2 | NA | TRBV7-7 | TRBD2
TGTGCCTGGAGCCGAGGGACAGGGAGAGCTAACTATGGCTACACCTTC | CAWSRGTGRANYGYTF | TRBJ1-2 | NA | TRBV30 | TRBD1
TGTGCCAGCAGCTCGGGACAGGGGAACACCGGGGAGCTGTTTTTT | CASSSGQGNTGELFF | TRBJ2-2 | once | TRBV7-6 | TRBD1
TGTGCCAGCAGCCCCCGGACTAGCGGCGGCCCAGATACGCAGTATTTT | CASSPRTSGGPDTQYF | TRBJ2-3 | NA | TRBV9 | TRBD2
TGTGCCAGCAGCAGGGTAAATTCACCCCTCCACTTT | CASSRVNSPLHF | TRBJ1-6 | NA | TRBV7-9 | NA
TGTGCCAGCAAGAGGAGGGTAGAGACCGGCTACACCTTC | CASKRRVETGYTF | TRBJ1-2 | NA | TRBV2 | NA
TGCGCCAGCAGCCAAGATACGCCACCGGAGGCGGATACGCAGTATTTT | CASSQDTPPEADTQYF | TRBJ2-3 | NA | TRBV4-3 | NA
TGTGCCAGCTCAGAGGGGGCCGCTAACTATGGCTACACCTTC | CASSEGAANYGYTF | TRBJ1-2 | NA | TRBV18 | TRBD1
TGTGCCAGCAGCACCAGGGGGCCAAGCTCTGGGGCCAACGTCCTGACTTTC | CASSTRGPSSGANVLTF | TRBJ2-6 | NA | TRBV9 | TRBD1
TGCAGCGTTGGTGAGGGCAGGGAAGCTTTCTTT | CSVGEGREAFF | TRBJ1-1 | NA | TRBV29-1 | NA
TGTGCCAGCAGCTTGGGCAGGGCCACTGAAGCTTTCTTT | CASSLGRATEAFF | TRBJ1-1 | NA | TRBV7-2 | NA
TGTGCCAGTAGTATTGTTTCCTACTATGGCTACACCTTC | CASSIVSYYGYTF | TRBJ1-2 | NA | TRBV19 | NA
TGTGCCAGCAGCGTAGTAGGCGGGGATTCGCCCGAGCAGTACTTC | CASSVVGGDSPEQYF | TRBJ2-7 | NA | TRBV9 | NA
TGTGCCAGCAGTGAAGCGAGGGGGCCAACGGGCGAGCAGTACTTC | CASSEARGPTGEQYF | TRBJ2-7 | NA | TRBV2 | TRBD1
TGTGCCACCAGCAGAGAGGGGGGACAGCCCCAGCATTTT | CATSREGGQPQHF | TRBJ1-5 | NA | TRBV15 | NA
TGTGCCAGCAGCTTAGCTCTTGGTTCGGGCTACGAGCAGTACTTC | CASSLALGSGYEQYF | TRBJ2-7 | NA | TRBV7-2 | NA
TGTGCCAGCAGTTATGACAGGATCTACGAGCAGTACTTC | CASSYDRIYEQYF | TRBJ2-7 | NA | TRBV6-5 | NA